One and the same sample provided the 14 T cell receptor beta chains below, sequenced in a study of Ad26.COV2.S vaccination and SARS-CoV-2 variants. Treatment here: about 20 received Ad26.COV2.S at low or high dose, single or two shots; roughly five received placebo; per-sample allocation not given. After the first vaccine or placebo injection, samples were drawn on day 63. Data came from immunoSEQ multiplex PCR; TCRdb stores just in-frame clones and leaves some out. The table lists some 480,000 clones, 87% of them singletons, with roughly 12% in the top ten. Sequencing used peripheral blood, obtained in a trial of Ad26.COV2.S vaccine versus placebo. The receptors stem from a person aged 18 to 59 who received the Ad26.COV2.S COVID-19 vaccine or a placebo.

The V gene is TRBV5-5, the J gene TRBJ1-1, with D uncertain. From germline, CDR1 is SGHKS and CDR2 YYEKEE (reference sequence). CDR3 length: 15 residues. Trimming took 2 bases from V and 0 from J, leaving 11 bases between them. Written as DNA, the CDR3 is TGTGCCAGCAGCTTTGTTAATGGCATGAACACTGAAGCTTTCTTT. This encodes CASSFVNGMNTEAFF.

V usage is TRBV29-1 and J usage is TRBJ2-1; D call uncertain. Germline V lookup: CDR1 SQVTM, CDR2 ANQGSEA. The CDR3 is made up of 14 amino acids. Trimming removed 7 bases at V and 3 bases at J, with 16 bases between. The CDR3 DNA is TGCAGCGCCATATTAGATCCGGGCTACAATGAGCAGTTCTTC. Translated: CSAILDPGYNEQFF.

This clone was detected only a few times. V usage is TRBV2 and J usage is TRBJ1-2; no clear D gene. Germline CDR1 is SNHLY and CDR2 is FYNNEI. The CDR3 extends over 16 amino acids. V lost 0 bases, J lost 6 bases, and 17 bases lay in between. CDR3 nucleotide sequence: TGTGCCAGCAGTGAAGCAAGTCGGAGCGGAACGAATGGCTACACCTTC. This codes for CASSEASRSGTNGYTF. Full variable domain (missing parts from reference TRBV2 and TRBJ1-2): EPEVTQTPSHQVTQMGQEVILRCVPISNHLYFYWYRQILGQKVEFLVSFYNNEISEKSEIFDDQFSVERPDGSNFTLKIRSTKLEDSAMYFCASSEASRSGTNGYTFGSGTRLTVV.

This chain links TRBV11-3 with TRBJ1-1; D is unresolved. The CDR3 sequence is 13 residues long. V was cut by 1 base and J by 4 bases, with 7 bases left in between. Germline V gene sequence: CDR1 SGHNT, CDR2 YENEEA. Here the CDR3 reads CASSLGPATEAFF. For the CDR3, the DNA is TGTGCCAGCAGCTTAGGACCGGCCACTGAAGCTTTCTTT.

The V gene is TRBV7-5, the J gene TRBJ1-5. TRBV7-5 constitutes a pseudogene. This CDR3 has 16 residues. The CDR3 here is CARSSNYTGLNQPQHF. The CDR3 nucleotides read TGTGCCAGAAGCTCCAACTATACTGGACTCAATCAGCCCCAGCATTTT.

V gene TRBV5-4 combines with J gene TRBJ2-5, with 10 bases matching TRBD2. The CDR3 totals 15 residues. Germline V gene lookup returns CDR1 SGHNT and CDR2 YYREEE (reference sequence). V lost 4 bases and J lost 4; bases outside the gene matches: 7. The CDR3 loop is CASSASGGGAETQYF. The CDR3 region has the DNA TGTGCCAGCAGCGCTAGCGGGGGAGGGGCAGAGACCCAGTACTTC.

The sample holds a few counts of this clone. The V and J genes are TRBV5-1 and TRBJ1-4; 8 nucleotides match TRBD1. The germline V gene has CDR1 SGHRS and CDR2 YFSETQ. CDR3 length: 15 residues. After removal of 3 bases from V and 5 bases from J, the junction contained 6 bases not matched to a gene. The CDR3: CASSYAGQVNEKLFF. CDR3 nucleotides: TGCGCCAGCAGCTACGCGGGACAGGTAAATGAAAAACTGTTTTTT.

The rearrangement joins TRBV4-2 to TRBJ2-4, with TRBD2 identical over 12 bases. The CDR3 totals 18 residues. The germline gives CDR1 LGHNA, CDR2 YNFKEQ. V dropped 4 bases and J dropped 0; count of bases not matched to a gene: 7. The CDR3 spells CASSLGLAGEIAKNIQYF. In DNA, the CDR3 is TGTGCCAGCAGCCTGGGACTAGCGGGCGAGATAGCCAAAAACATTCAGTACTTC.

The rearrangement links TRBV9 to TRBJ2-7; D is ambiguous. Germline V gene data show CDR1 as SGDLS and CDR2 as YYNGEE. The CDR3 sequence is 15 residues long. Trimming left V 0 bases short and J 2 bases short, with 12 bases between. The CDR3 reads CASSVGSGLTYEQYF. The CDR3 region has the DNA TGTGCCAGCAGCGTAGGCTCGGGCCTAACCTACGAGCAGTACTTC.

The CDR3 DNA follows: TGTGCCAGCAGCTTAGCCCCCCCCATCTCGGGGCGACTTTCCTACGAGCAGTACTTC. This encodes CASSLAPPISGRLSYEQYF. The chain uses TRBV7-2 and TRBJ2-7, with D possibly being TRBD1 or TRBD2 (5 bases each). V lost 0 bases, J lost 1 base, and 22 bases lay in between. The CDR3 spans 19 residues. Per germline, CDR1 SGHTA and CDR2 FQGNSA. The full variable domain, with the rest looked up from reference TRBV7-2 and TRBJ2-7, is GAGVSQSPSNKVTEKGKDVELRCDPISGHTALYWYRQSLGQGLEFLIYFQGNSAPDKSGLPSDRFSAERTGGSVSTLTIQRTQQEDSAVYLCASSLAPPISGRLSYEQYFGPGTRLTVT.

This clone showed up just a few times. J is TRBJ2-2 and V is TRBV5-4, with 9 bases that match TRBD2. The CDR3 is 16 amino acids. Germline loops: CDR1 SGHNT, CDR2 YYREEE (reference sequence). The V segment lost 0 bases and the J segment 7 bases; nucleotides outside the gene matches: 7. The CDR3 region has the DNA TGTGCCAGCAGCTTGGCGGCGGGAGGGCCGGTCGGGGAGCTGTTTTTT. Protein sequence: CASSLAAGGPVGELFF.

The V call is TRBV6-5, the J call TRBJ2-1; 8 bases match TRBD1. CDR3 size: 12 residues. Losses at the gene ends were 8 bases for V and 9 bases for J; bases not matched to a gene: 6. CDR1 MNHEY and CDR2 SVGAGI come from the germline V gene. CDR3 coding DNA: TGTGCCAGCGCCGAACAGGGGGGTGAGCAGTTCTTC. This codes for CASAEQGGEQFF.

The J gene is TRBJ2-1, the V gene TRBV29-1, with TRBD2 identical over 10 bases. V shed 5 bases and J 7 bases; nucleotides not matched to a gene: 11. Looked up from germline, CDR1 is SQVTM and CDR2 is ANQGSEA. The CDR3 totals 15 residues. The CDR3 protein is CSVWASGSRRNEQFF. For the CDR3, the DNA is TGCAGCGTTTGGGCTAGCGGGAGTCGACGGAATGAGCAGTTCTTC.

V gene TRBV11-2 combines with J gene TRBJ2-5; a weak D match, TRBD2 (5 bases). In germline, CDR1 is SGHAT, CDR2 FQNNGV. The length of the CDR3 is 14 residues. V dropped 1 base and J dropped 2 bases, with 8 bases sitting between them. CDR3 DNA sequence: TGTGCCAGCAGCTTAGGAACGGGACAAGAGACCCAGTACTTC. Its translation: CASSLGTGQETQYF.